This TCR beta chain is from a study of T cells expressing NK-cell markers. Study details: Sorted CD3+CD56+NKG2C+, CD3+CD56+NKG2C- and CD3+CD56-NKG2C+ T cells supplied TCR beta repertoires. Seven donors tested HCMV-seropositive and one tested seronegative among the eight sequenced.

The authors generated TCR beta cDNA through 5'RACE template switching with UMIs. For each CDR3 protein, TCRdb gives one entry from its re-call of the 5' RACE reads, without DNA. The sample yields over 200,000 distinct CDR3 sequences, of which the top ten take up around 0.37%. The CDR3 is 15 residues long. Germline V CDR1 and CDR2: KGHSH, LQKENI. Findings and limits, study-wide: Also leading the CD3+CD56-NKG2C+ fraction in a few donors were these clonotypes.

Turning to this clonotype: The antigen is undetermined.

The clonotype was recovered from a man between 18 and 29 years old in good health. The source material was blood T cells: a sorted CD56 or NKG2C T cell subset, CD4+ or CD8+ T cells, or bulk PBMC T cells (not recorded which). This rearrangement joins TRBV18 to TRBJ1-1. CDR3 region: CASSPALQMNTEAFF. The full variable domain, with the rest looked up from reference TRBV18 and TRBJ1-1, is NAGVMQNPRHLVRRRGQEARLRCSPMKGHSHVYWYRQLPEEGLKFMVYLQKENIIDESGMPKERFSAEFPKEGPSILRIQQVVRGDSAAYFCASSPALQMNTEAFFGQGTRLTVV.